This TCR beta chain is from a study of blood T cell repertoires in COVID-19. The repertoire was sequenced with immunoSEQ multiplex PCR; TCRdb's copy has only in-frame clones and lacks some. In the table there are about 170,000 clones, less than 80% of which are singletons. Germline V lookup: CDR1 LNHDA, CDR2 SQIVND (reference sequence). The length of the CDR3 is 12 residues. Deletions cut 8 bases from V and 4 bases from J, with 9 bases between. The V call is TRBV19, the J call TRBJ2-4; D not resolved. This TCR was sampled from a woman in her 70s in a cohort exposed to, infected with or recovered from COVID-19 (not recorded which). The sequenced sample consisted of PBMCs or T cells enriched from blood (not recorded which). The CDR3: CASGHLKNIQYF. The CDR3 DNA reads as TGTGCCAGTGGGCACCTTAAAAACATTCAGTACTTC.